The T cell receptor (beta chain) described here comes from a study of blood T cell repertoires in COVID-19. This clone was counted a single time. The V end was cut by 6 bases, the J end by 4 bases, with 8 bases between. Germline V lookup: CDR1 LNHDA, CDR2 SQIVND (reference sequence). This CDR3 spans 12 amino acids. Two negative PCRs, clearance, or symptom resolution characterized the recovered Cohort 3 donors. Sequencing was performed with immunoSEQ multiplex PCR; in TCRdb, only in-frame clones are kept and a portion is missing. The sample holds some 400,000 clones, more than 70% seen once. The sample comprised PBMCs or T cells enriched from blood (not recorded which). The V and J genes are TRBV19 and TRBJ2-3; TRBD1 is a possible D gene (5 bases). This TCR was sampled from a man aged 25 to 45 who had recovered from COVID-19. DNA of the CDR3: TGTGCCAGTAGCCCCAGGGCAGATACGCAGTATTTT. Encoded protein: CASSPRADTQYF.